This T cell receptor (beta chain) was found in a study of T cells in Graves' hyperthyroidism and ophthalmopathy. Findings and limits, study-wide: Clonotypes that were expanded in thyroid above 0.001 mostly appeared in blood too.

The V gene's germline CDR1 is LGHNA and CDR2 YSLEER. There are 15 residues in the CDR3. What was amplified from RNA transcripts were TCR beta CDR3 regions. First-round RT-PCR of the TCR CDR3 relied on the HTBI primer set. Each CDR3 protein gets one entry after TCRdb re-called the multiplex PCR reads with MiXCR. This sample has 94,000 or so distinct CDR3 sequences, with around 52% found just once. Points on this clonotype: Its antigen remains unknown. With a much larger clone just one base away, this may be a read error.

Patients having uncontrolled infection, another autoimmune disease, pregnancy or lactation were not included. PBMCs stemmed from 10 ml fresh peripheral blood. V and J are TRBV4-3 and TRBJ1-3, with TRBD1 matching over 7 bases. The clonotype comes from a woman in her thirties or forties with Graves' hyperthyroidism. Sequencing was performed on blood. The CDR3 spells CASTQGTASGNTIYF. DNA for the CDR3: TGCGCCAGCACCCAAGGGACAGCCTCTGGAAACACCATATATTTT.